This T cell receptor (beta chain) was sequenced for a study of metastatic and nonmetastatic thyroid tumors. Study-wide points: A significant increase in TCR beta diversity was reportedly seen in malignant thyroid tumors relative to benign nodules, in blood and tumor.

Germline-derived CDR1 and CDR2 are MNHNS and SASEGT. CDR3 length: 12 residues. V lost 6 bases to trimming and J lost 7 bases, with 12 bases between them. TCRdb reanalyzed the PCR reads with MiXCR. The sample has some 21,000 clones, over 25% seen once. Patients underwent thyroid surgery, and none had received any treatment before it. The table lists this clone with a few counts. Its antigen is unidentified. This chain joins TRBV6-1 and TRBJ1-2, with a possible D match to TRBD1 (5 bases). This clonotype was obtained from a female donor with papillary thyroid cancer or a benign thyroid nodule (not recorded which). Some clones in this sample may be carry-over from other donors' samples. Sequences were obtained from tumor tissue. As DNA, the CDR3 is TGTGCCAGCAGACAGGACTACTCTGGCTACACCTTC. Protein sequence: CASRQDYSGYTF.